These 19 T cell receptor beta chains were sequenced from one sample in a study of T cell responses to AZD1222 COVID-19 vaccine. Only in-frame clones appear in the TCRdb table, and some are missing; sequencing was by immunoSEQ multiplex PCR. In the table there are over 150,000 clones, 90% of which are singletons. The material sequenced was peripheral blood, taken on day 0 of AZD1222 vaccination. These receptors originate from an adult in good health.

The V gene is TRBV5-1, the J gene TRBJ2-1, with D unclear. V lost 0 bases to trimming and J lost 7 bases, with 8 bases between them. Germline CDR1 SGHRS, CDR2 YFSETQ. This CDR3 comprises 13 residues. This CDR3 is CASSLGPQNEQFF. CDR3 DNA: TGCGCCAGCAGCTTGGGACCCCAGAATGAGCAGTTCTTC.

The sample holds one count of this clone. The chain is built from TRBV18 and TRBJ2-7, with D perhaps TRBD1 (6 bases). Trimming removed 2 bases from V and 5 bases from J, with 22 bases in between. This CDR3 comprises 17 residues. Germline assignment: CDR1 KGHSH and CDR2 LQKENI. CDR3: CASSPVPLGWGPHEQYF. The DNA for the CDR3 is TGTGCCAGCTCACCAGTGCCCCTCGGCTGGGGGCCCCACGAGCAGTACTTC.

The CDR3 spells CASSLVLGGFTDTQYF. The CDR3 bases are TGTGCCAGCAGCTTGGTTCTGGGGGGATTCACAGATACGCAGTATTTT. The gene calls are TRBV5-6 and TRBJ2-3; D is perhaps TRBD2 (6 bases). This CDR3 has 16 amino acids. V was shortened by 0 bases and J by 2 bases, with 13 bases between the two germline ends. The germline CDR1 and CDR2 sequences are SGHDT and YYEEEE. The full variable domain, its missing parts supplied by reference TRBV5-6 and TRBJ2-3, is DAGVTQSPTHLIKTRGQQVTLRCSPKSGHDTVSWYQQALGQGPQFIFQYYEEEERQRGNFPDRFSGHQFPNYSSELNVNALLLGDSALYLCASSLVLGGFTDTQYFGPGTRLTVL.

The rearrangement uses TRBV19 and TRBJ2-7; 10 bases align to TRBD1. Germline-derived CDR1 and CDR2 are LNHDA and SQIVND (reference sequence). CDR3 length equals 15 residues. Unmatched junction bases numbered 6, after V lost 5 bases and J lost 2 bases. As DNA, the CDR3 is TGTGCCAGTAGTCCCAGGACAGGGGGACCCTACGAGCAGTACTTC. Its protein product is CASSPRTGGPYEQYF.

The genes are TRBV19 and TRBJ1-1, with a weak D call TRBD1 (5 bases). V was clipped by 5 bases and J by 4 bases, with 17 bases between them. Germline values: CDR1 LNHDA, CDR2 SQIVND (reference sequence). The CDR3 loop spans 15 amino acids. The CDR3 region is CASSPPGRVGTEAFF. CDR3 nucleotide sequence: TGTGCCAGTAGTCCTCCAGGGAGGGTGGGCACTGAAGCTTTCTTT.

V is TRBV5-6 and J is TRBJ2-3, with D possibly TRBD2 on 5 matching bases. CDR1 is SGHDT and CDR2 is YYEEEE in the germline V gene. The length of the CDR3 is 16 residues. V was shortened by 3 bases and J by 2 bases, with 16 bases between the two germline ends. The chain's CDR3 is CASSYPGLADTDTQYF. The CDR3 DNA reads TGTGCCAGCAGCTACCCCGGACTGGCCGACACAGATACGCAGTATTTT. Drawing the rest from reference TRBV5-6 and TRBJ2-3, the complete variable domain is DAGVTQSPTHLIKTRGQQVTLRCSPKSGHDTVSWYQQALGQGPQFIFQYYEEEERQRGNFPDRFSGHQFPNYSSELNVNALLLGDSALYLCASSYPGLADTDTQYFGPGTRLTVL.

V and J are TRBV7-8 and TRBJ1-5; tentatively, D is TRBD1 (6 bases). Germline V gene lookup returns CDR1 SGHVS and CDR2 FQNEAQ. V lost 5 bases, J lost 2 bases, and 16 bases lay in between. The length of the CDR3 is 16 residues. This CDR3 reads CASSITGLRGNQPQHF. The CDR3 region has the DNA TGTGCCAGCAGCATTACAGGGCTCAGAGGCAATCAGCCCCAGCATTTT.

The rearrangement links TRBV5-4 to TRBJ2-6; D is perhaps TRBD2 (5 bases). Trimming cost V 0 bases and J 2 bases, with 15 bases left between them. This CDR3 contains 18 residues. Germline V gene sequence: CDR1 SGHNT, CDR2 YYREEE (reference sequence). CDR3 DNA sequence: TGTGCCAGCAGCTTGGAGCCGGGAAAAGTGACTGGGGCCAACGTCCTGACTTTC. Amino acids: CASSLEPGKVTGANVLTF. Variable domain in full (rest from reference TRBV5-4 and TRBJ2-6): ETGVTQSPTHLIKTRGQQVTLRCSSQSGHNTVSWYQQALGQGPQFIFQYYREEENGRGNFPPRFSGLQFPNYSSELNVNALELDDSALYLCASSLEPGKVTGANVLTFGAGSRLTVL.

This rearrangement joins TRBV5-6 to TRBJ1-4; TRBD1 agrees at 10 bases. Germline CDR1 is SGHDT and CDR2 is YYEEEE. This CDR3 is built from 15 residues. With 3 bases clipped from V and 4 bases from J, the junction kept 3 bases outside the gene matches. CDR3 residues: CASSWTGGDNEKLFF. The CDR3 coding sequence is TGTGCCAGCAGCTGGACAGGGGGGGATAATGAAAAACTGTTTTTT.

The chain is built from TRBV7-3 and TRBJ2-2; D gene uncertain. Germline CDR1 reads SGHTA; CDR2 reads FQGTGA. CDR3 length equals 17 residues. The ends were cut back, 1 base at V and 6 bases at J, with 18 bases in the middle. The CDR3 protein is CASSLRGKGSYPGELFF. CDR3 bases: TGTGCCAGCAGCTTAAGGGGAAAGGGTTCGTATCCCGGGGAGCTGTTTTTT.

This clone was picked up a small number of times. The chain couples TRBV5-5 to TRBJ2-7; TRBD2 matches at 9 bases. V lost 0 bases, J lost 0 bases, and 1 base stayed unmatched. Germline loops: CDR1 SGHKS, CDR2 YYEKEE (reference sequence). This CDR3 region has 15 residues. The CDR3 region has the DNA TGTGCCAGCAGCTTGGAGCGGGGGGCCTCCTACGAGCAGTACTTC. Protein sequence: CASSLERGASYEQYF.

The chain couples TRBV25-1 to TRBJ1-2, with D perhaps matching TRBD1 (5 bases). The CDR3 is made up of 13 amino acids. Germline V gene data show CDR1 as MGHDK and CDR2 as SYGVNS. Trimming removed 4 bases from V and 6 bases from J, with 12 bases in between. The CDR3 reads CASSAPGPHGYTF. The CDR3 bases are TGTGCCAGCAGTGCCCCGGGGCCCCATGGCTACACCTTC.

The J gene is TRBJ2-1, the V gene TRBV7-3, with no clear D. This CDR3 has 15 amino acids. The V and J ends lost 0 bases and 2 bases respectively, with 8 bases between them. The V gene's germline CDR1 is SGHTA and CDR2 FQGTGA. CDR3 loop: CASSLTRVAYNEQFF. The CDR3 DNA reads TGTGCCAGCAGCTTAACCCGAGTGGCCTACAATGAGCAGTTCTTC.

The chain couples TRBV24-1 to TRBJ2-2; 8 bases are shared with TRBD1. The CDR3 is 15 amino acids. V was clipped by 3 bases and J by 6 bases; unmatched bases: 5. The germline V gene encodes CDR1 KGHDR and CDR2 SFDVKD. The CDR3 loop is CATSDPGGAAGELFF. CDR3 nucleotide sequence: TGTGCCACCAGTGATCCAGGGGGCGCGGCCGGGGAGCTGTTTTTT.

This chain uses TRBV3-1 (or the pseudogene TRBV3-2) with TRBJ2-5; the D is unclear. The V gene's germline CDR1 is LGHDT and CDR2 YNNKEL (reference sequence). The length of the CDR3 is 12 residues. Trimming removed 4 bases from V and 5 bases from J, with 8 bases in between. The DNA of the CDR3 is TGTGCCAGCAGCCTGAACGGGGAGACCCAGTACTTC. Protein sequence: CASSLNGETQYF.

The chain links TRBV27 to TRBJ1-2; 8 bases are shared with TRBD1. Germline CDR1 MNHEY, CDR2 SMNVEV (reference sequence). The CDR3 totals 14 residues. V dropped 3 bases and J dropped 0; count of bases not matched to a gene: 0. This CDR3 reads CASSLDRANYGYTF. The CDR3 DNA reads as TGTGCCAGCAGTTTGGACAGGGCTAACTATGGCTACACCTTC.

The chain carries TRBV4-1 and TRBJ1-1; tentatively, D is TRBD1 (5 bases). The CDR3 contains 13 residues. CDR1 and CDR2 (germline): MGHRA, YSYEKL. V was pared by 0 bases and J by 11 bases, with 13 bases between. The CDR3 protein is CASSQEGPRRAFF. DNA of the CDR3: TGCGCCAGCAGCCAAGAGGGACCTCGGAGGGCTTTCTTT.

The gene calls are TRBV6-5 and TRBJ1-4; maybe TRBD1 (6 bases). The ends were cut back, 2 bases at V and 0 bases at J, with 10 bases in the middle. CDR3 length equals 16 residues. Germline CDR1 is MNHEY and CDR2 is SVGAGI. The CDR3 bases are TGTGCCAGCAGTTACAGGGGGGCAGCAACTAATGAAAAACTGTTTTTT. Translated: CASSYRGAATNEKLFF.

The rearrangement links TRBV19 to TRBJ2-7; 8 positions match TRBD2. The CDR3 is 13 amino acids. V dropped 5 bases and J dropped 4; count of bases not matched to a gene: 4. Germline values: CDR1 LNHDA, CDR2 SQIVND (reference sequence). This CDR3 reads CASSSRGGYEQYF. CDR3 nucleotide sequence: TGTGCCAGTAGTTCCCGCGGGGGGTACGAGCAGTACTTC.